This TCR beta chain derives from a study of CD8 T cells in Susac syndrome. Study-level findings and limits: The CD4+ T cell repertoires in Susac syndrome did not show any clonal expansion.

Germline values: CDR1 ENHRY, CDR2 SYGVKD. Trimming took 3 bases from V and 1 from J, leaving 10 bases between them. The CDR3 is 14 residues long. Random hexamers served to reverse transcribe roughly 0.45 to 1 ug RNA. MiXCR, applied by TCRdb to the immunoSEQ multiplex PCR reads, yields one record per CDR3 protein. The sample records under 150,000 distinct CDR3 sequences, 85% to 95% being singletons. This clonotype was seen just once. Its cognate antigen is unknown. This TCR was recovered from a human donor with Susac syndrome. The chain is built from TRBV10-3 and TRBJ2-7; possible D gene TRBD2, 5 bases. Material for sequencing was CD4+ T cells from PBMCs. The CDR3 sequence: CAISDWERSYEQYF. The CDR3 DNA follows: TGTGCCATCAGTGATTGGGAGCGGTCCTACGAGCAGTACTTC.